Listed here is a single TCR beta chain. The antigen is undetermined. The study ran its PCR with 60 Vbeta and 13 Jbeta primers. Source study methods: Around 10 million shared chains were among around 80 million unique TCR beta chains counted in a later analysis. Libraries were prepared by immunoSEQ multiplex PCR; TCRdb keeps only in-frame clonotypes and omits some of them. V, J and clone size derive from that table, while D and trimming were established from the DNA sequence. The sample consists of about 190,000 clones, 84% of them appearing once. The entry originates in a study of cytomegalovirus exposure and HLA in healthy donors. Notes on the study in general: Analyzed later, association rates of TCRs varied across HLA loci, with DRB1 most and HLA-C fewest.

The clonotype comes from a woman aged 45 to 65 in good health and CMV-seropositive. Sequenced material: PBMCs.

The CDR3 is CASSLAGSYNEQFF. In DNA, the CDR3 is TGTGCCAGCAGCTTAGCGGGGAGTTACAATGAGCAGTTCTTC. This sequence joins TRBV7-2 and TRBJ2-1, with D possibly being TRBD2 (5 bases). The CDR3 runs to 14 residues. Germline CDR1 reads SGHTA; CDR2 reads FQGNSA. The V and J ends lost 0 bases and 4 bases respectively, with 7 bases between them. Supplemented by reference TRBV7-2 and TRBJ2-1, the full variable domain reads GAGVSQSPSNKVTEKGKDVELRCDPISGHTALYWYRQSLGQGLEFLIYFQGNSAPDKSGLPSDRFSAERTGGSVSTLTIQRTQQEDSAVYLCASSLAGSYNEQFFGPGTRLTVL.